This TCR beta chain was profiled in a study of T cells after yellow fever vaccination. Study-level findings and limits: Researchers noted that a small share of clonotypes showed up in both CD4 and CD8 compartments.

This clonotype was counted between two and nine times. The antigen remains unidentified. The CDR3 length is 15 residues. Trimming removed 5 bases from V and 7 bases from J; junction bases left unmatched: 11. CDR1 and CDR2 (germline): DFQATT, SNEGSKA (reference sequence). TCR cDNA was made by 5'RACE template switching, adding a universal primer site and UMIs. TCRdb reprocessed the 5' RACE reads with MiXCR, giving one entry per CDR3 protein. The repertoire holds 250,000 to 400,000 distinct CDR3 sequences, with 4.1% as singletons. The origin of this receptor is a man in his late teens or twenties who received the YFV17D yellow fever vaccine. The sequences come from PBMCs, collected 5 days after the yellow fever booster vaccination. The rearrangement links TRBV20-1 to TRBJ1-6, with TRBD1 identical over 7 bases. This chain's CDR3 is CSARFRTGINSPLHF. For the CDR3, the DNA is TGCAGTGCTCGATTTCGGACAGGTATCAATTCACCCCTCCACTTT.